What follows are 18 T cell receptor beta chains derived from one specimen sequenced in a study of blood T cell repertoires in COVID-19. The assay was immunoSEQ multiplex PCR, and TCRdb's table has in-frame clones only and misses some. Found here are about 110,000 clones, about four fifths of them singletons; the top ten hold about 16%. The sequencing sample was made of peripheral blood. These TCRs come from a woman of 80 years or more with acute or convalescent COVID-19.

The chain combines TRBV27 with TRBJ2-2, with D tentatively TRBD2 (5 bases). This CDR3 contains 13 residues. Trimming stripped 5 bases from V and 6 bases from J, with 10 bases between. Germline CDR1 is MNHEY and CDR2 is SMNVEV (reference sequence). CDR3 sequence reads: CASSPRRPGELFF. The CDR3 DNA is TGTGCCAGCAGTCCCCGGAGGCCCGGGGAGCTGTTTTTT.

This chain uses TRBV2 with TRBJ2-3; 8 nucleotides match TRBD1. The CDR3 runs 14 residues. Germline CDR1 SNHLY, CDR2 FYNNEI. With V trimmed by 6 bases and J by 0 bases, 2 bases remained unmatched. The CDR3 sequence is CASRRTGSTDTQYF. The CDR3, as DNA: TGTGCCAGCAGGCGGACAGGGAGCACAGATACGCAGTATTTT.

V gene TRBV11-3 combines with J gene TRBJ2-5; 8 positions agree with TRBD1. Unmatched junction bases numbered 9, after V lost 0 bases and J lost 3 bases. Germline V CDR1 and CDR2: SGHNT, YENEEA. This CDR3 has 17 amino acids. CDR3 protein: CASSLDHPGGTKETQYF. CDR3 nucleotide sequence: TGTGCCAGCAGCTTAGATCATCCAGGGGGCACGAAAGAGACCCAGTACTTC.

V is TRBV3-1 (or the pseudogene TRBV3-2) and J is TRBJ2-5; 9 positions agree with TRBD2. V lost 7 bases, J lost 3 bases, and 12 bases stayed unmatched. CDR3 length: 16 amino acids. Germline CDR1 is LGHDT and CDR2 is YNNKEL (reference sequence). The DNA for the CDR3 is TGTGCCAGCATCTTTAATAGCGGGAGAGGCGAAGAGACCCAGTACTTC. Its protein product is CASIFNSGRGEETQYF.

The chain uses TRBV5-6 and TRBJ2-1; 8 bases agree with TRBD2. V shed 0 bases, J shed 6 bases, and the junction held 8 bases outside the gene matches. CDR3 length equals 16 residues. Per germline, CDR1 SGHDT and CDR2 YYEEEE. CDR3 sequence: CASSLAQAGVVNEQFF. Here the CDR3 DNA reads TGTGCCAGCAGCTTGGCCCAAGCGGGAGTCGTCAATGAGCAGTTCTTC.

This chain links TRBV7-9 with TRBJ1-2; no reliable D call. The V end lost 5 bases, the J end lost 9 bases, and 22 bases lay between the germline ends. Germline assignment: CDR1 SEHNR and CDR2 FQNEAQ (reference sequence). CDR3 size: 15 residues. The CDR3 sequence: CASSPTGSGDESYTF. Written as DNA, the CDR3 is TGTGCCAGCAGCCCCACCGGGAGTGGGGATGAGAGCTACACCTTC.

The rearrangement joins TRBV18 to TRBJ1-1; D is undetermined. Germline V gene data show CDR1 as KGHSH and CDR2 as LQKENI. The CDR3 has 14 residues. The germline V and J ends were trimmed by 4 bases and 1 base, with 10 bases remaining between them. CDR3 sequence: CASSLYSGNTEAFF. The CDR3 DNA reads TGTGCCAGCTCACTTTATTCAGGGAACACTGAAGCTTTCTTT.

The chain joins TRBV27 to TRBJ2-5, with no clear D. Germline V gene data show CDR1 as MNHEY and CDR2 as SMNVEV (reference sequence). V was trimmed by 4 bases and J by 5 bases, leaving 11 bases between them. The CDR3 has 13 amino acids. As DNA, the CDR3 is TGTGCCAGCAGTTCCACGATGCGGGAGACCCAGTACTTC. Its translation is CASSSTMRETQYF.

V gene TRBV2 combines with J gene TRBJ2-1, with 10 positions matching TRBD1. The CDR3 has 15 residues. J lost 5 bases, V lost 6 bases, and 7 bases had no gene match. CDR1 SNHLY and CDR2 FYNNEI come from the germline V gene. The CDR3 DNA sequence: TGTGCCAGCAGAGCGGACAGGGGGAGGAACAATGAGCAGTTCTTC. Residues: CASRADRGRNNEQFF.

The chain joins TRBV29-1 to TRBJ2-2; 12 bases map to TRBD2. The CDR3 runs to 16 residues. Germline-derived CDR1 and CDR2 are SQVTM and ANQGSEA. After removal of 7 bases from V and 5 bases from J, the junction contained 11 bases not matched to a gene. The CDR3 here is CSAFPSTSGSTGELFF. DNA for the CDR3: TGCAGCGCCTTCCCTTCGACTAGCGGGAGTACCGGGGAGCTGTTTTTT.

The chain links TRBV5-1 to TRBJ2-2; D not certain. This CDR3 is 17 amino acids long. V was cut by 3 bases and J by 0 bases, with 15 bases left in between. Germline CDR1 SGHRS, CDR2 YFSETQ. The DNA of the CDR3 is TGCGCCAGCAGCTCCTTAGCTCTCGACGCGAACACCGGGGAGCTGTTTTTT. It translates to CASSSLALDANTGELFF. The variable domain in full, with the rest retrieved from reference TRBV5-1 and TRBJ2-2, is KAGVTQTPRYLIKTRGQQVTLSCSPISGHRSVSWYQQTPGQGLQFLFEYFSETQRNKGNFPGRFSGRQFSNSRSEMNVSTLELGDSALYLCASSSLALDANTGELFFGEGSRLTVL.

The chain employs TRBV11-3 and TRBJ2-7; 7 bases fit TRBD1. V gave up 0 bases and J gave up 2 bases; unmatched junction bases: 4. This CDR3 has 15 residues. Germline V CDR1 and CDR2: SGHNT, YENEEA. Here the CDR3 DNA reads TGTGCCAGCAGCTTAGAGTCAGGGGGTCCCTACGAGCAGTACGTC. This encodes CASSLESGGPYEQYV.

This sequence joins TRBV7-2 and TRBJ2-1; 10 bases fit TRBD2. The CDR3 totals 15 residues. The junction had 6 bases not matched to a gene; V was cut back by 5 bases and J by 5 bases. Looked up from germline, CDR1 is SGHTA and CDR2 is FQGNSA. CDR3 DNA: TGTGCCAGCAGCCCCCCGGGACTAGCGAACAATGAGCAGTTCTTC. This encodes CASSPPGLANNEQFF.

This rearrangement joins TRBV2 to TRBJ2-7; 10 nucleotides align to TRBD1. V dropped 5 bases and J dropped 2; count of bases not matched to a gene: 3. The CDR3 runs 14 residues. Looked up from germline, CDR1 is SNHLY and CDR2 is FYNNEI. CDR3 DNA sequence: TGTGCCAGCAGTAAGGACAGGGGGGCCTACGAGCAGTACTTC. Translated: CASSKDRGAYEQYF.

The V and J genes are TRBV5-5 and TRBJ2-7; a possible D gene is TRBD1 (5 bases). Between the trimmed V and J ends, which lost 4 bases and 7 bases, there was a span of 24 bases. There are 16 residues in the CDR3. Looked up from germline, CDR1 is SGHKS and CDR2 is YYEKEE (reference sequence). The CDR3 DNA is TGTGCCAGCAGCCTCCTCCCAACAGGCTCCTTTAGAGAGCAGTACTTC. Translation gives CASSLLPTGSFREQYF.

The V gene is TRBV19, the J gene TRBJ2-1; the match to TRBD2 covers 10 bases. Germline lookup yields CDR1 LNHDA and CDR2 SQIVND (reference sequence). V gave up 5 bases and J gave up 6 bases; unmatched junction bases: 13. The CDR3 contains 17 residues. The CDR3 loop is CASSSRLRLAGTNEQFF. CDR3 DNA: TGTGCCAGTAGTTCTCGATTGAGACTAGCGGGCACCAATGAGCAGTTCTTC.

This clone was seen just once. V gene TRBV5-1 combines with J gene TRBJ2-7, with TRBD1 as a possible D gene (7 bases). The germline V gene has CDR1 SGHRS and CDR2 YFSETQ. The length of the CDR3 is 14 residues. V lost 4 bases to trimming and J lost 2 bases, with 13 bases between them. The CDR3 sequence: CASSAGQSTYEQYF. Here the CDR3 DNA reads TGCGCCAGCAGCGCGGGACAGTCGACCTACGAGCAGTACTTC.

V and J are TRBV6-5 and TRBJ2-6, with D hard to call. Deletions cut 6 bases from V and 0 bases from J, with 9 bases between. CDR1 and CDR2 (germline): MNHEY, SVGAGI. The CDR3 spans 15 residues. The CDR3 here is CASSRLSSGANVLTF. The CDR3 coding sequence is TGTGCCAGCAGCCGCTTGAGCTCTGGGGCCAACGTCCTGACTTTC.